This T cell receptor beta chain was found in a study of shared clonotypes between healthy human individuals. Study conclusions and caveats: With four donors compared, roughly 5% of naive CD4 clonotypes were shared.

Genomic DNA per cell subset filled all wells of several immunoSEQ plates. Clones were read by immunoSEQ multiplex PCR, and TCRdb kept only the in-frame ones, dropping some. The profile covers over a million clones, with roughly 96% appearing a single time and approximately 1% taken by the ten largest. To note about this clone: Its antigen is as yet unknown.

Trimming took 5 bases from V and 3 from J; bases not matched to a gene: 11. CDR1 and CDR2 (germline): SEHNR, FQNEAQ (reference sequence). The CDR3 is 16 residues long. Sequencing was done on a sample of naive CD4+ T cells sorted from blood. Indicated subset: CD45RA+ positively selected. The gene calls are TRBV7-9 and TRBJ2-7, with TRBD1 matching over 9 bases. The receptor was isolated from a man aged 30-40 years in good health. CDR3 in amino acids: CASSTRTGEGNYEQYF. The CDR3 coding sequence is TGTGCCAGCAGCACCCGGACAGGGGAGGGAAACTACGAGCAGTACTTC.